One sample yielded the 7 T cell receptor beta chains listed below, sequenced in a study of blood T cell repertoires in COVID-19. Clones were sequenced by immunoSEQ multiplex PCR, and TCRdb holds only the in-frame ones, with some missing. The sample lists 200,000 to 250,000 clones, 80% to 90% occurring once. Sample: peripheral blood. The receptors were gathered from a woman aged 80 or over with active or convalescent COVID-19.

V usage is TRBV6-2 or TRBV6-3 and J usage is TRBJ1-6, with a possible D match to TRBD1 (6 bases). The CDR3 extends over 13 amino acids. The V gene lost 5 bases and the J gene lost 8 bases, with 10 bases spanning the gap. The germline V gene has CDR1 MNHEY and CDR2 SVGEGT. The CDR3 DNA follows: TGTGCCAGCAGTCGCCACAGGGATTCACCCCTCCACTTT. Protein: CASSRHRDSPLHF.

V is TRBV11-2 and J is TRBJ1-3; D is perhaps TRBD1 (6 bases). This CDR3 is 14 amino acids long. CDR1 is SGHAT and CDR2 is FQNNGV in the germline V gene. The V and J ends lost 3 bases and 4 bases respectively, with 10 bases between them. CDR3 loop: CASSFRGIGNTIYF. The DNA of the CDR3 is TGTGCCAGCAGCTTCAGGGGAATCGGAAACACCATATATTTT. The entire variable domain, with the rest obtained from reference TRBV11-2 and TRBJ1-3, is as follows: EAGVAQSPRYKIIEKRQSVAFWCNPISGHATLYWYQQILGQGPKLLIQFQNNGVVDDSQLPKDRFSAERLKGVDSTLKIQPAKLEDSAVYLCASSFRGIGNTIYFGEGSWLTVV.

In regard to this clone: Different DNA sequences within this sample yield the same CDR3. The DNA of the CDR3 is TGTGCCAGCAGCTTAGTCGGGGGTGCTTCCTACGAGCAGTACTTC. Translation gives CASSLVGGASYEQYF. This chain uses TRBV7-2 with TRBJ2-7; D perhaps matches TRBD2 (6 bases). V lost 1 base and J 1 base, leaving 11 bases between the germline ends. The germline gives CDR1 SGHTA, CDR2 FQGNSA. The CDR3 totals 15 residues.

V is TRBV7-9 and J is TRBJ2-7; 8 nucleotides agree with TRBD1. The J segment lost 1 base and the V segment lost 6 bases, leaving 8 bases of the junction unmatched. The length of the CDR3 is 15 residues. Germline V CDR1 and CDR2: SEHNR, FQNEAQ (reference sequence). The CDR3 nucleotides are TGTGCCAGCAGTTTGACAGGGGTCGGGTCCTACGAGCAGTACTTC. This gives the protein CASSLTGVGSYEQYF. The full variable domain, completed using reference TRBV7-9 and TRBJ2-7, is DTGVSQNPRHKITKRGQNVTFRCDPISEHNRLYWYRQTLGQGPEFLTYFQNEAQLEKSRLLSDRFSAERPKGSFSTLEIQRTEQGDSAMYLCASSLTGVGSYEQYFGPGTRLTVT.

On this clone itself: One end of the junction does not line up with germline, which may come from a read error. This chain links TRBV7-7 with TRBJ2-5; the D gene is possibly TRBD2 (6 bases). The germline CDR1 and CDR2 sequences are SSHAT and FNYEAQ (reference sequence). CDR3 size: 16 residues. CDR3 residues: CASSLALGGAGETQYF. The CDR3 coding sequence is TGTGCTAGCAGCTTAGCGCTAGGCGGGGCCGGAGAGACCCAGTACTTC.

This chain connects TRBV4-2 to TRBJ2-1; 8 positions agree with TRBD2. The trim removed 8 bases at V and 10 bases at J, leaving 19 bases unmatched. This CDR3 region has 16 residues. Germline CDR1 reads LGHNA; CDR2 reads YNFKEQ. The CDR3 DNA is TGTGCCAGCGCCCCCTTTGCGGGGGGCCCTGGCGGGGAGCAGTTCTTC. Translated: CASAPFAGGPGGEQFF.

V and J are TRBV5-1 and TRBJ1-6; D not resolved. The germline V gene has CDR1 SGHRS and CDR2 YFSETQ. V lost 0 bases, J lost 5 bases, and 18 bases lay in between. The CDR3 runs 18 residues. The CDR3 DNA sequence: TGCGCCAGCAGCTTGGGGCACCGGAACGGACTAAATAATTCACCCCTCCACTTT. This encodes CASSLGHRNGLNNSPLHF.